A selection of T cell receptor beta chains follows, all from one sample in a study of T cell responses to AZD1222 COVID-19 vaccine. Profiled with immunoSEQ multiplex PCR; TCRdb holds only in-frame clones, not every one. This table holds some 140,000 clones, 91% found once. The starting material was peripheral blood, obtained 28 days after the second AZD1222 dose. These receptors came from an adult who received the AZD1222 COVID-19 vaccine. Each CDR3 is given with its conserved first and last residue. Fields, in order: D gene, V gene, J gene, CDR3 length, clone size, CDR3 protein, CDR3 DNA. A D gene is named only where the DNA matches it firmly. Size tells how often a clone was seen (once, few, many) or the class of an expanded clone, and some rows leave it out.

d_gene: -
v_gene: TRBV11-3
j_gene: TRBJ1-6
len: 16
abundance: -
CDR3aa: CASSADGSSYNSPLHF
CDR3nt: TGTGCCAGCAGCGCCGACGGGAGCTCCTATAATTCACCCCTCCACTTT

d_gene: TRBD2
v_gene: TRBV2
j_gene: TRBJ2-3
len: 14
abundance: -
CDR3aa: CASTSGGGTDTQYF
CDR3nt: TGTGCCAGCACCTCGGGGGGGGGCACAGATACGCAGTATTTT

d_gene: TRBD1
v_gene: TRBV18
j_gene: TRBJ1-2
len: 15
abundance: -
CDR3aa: CASSPKGQGHYGYTF
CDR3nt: TGTGCCAGCTCACCCAAGGGACAGGGGCACTATGGCTACACCTTC

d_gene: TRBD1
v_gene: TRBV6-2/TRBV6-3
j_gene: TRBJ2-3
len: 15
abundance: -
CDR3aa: CASSIGTGSTDTQYF
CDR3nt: TGTGCCAGCAGTATAGGGACAGGGAGCACAGATACGCAGTATTTT

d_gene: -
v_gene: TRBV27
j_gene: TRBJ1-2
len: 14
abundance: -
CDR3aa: CASSFPTRPYVYTF
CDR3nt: TGTGCCAGCAGTTTTCCGACCCGCCCCTATGTCTACACCTTC

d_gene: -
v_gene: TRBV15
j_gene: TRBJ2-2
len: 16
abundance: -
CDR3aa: CATSRDRPENTGELFF
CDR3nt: TGTGCCACCAGCAGAGATCGGCCAGAGAACACCGGGGAGCTGTTTTTT

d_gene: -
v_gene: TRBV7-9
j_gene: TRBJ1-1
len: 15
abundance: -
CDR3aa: CASSLATGVETEAFF
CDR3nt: TGTGCCAGCAGCTTAGCCACAGGTGTCGAGACTGAAGCTTTCTTT

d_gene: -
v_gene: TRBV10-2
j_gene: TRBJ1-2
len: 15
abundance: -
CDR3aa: CASHSPGEANYGYTF
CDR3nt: TGCGCCAGCCACTCCCCAGGGGAGGCCAACTATGGCTACACCTTC

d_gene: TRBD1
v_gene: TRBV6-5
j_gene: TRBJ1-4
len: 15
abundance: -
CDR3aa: CASSSEGAGNEKLFF
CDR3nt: TGTGCCAGCAGTTCCGAGGGGGCAGGTAATGAAAAACTGTTTTTT

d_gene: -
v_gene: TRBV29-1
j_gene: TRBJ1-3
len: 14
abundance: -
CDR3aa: CSVEESNSGNTIYF
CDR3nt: TGCAGCGTTGAGGAGAGTAACTCTGGAAACACCATATATTTT

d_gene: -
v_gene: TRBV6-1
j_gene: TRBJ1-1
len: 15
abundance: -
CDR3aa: CASSEARQLNTEAFF
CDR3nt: TGTGCCAGCAGTGAAGCGCGCCAGCTGAACACTGAAGCTTTCTTT

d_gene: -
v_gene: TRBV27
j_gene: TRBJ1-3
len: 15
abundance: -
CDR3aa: CASSFLGARGNTIYF
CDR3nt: TGTGCCAGCAGTTTTTTGGGGGCGCGCGGAAACACCATATATTTT

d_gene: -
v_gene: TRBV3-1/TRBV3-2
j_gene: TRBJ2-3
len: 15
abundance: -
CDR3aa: CASSQTRASADTQYF
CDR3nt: TGTGCCAGCAGCCAGACAAGGGCCTCGGCAGATACGCAGTATTTT

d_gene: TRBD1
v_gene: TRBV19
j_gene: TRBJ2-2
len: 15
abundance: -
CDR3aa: CASAPGTGNTGELFF
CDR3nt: TGTGCCAGTGCACCCGGGACAGGGAACACCGGGGAGCTGTTTTTT

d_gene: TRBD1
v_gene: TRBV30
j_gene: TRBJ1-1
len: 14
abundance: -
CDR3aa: CAWSVRQRGPEAFF
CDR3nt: TGTGCCTGGAGTGTAAGGCAGAGGGGGCCTGAAGCTTTCTTT

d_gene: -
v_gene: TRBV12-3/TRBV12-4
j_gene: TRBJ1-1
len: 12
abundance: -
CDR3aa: CASRYYNTEAFF
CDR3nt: TGTGCCAGCAGATACTATAACACTGAAGCTTTCTTT

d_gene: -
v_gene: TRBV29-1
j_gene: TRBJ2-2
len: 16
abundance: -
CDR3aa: CSVPNPQTENTGELFF
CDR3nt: TGCAGCGTTCCCAATCCACAGACAGAGAACACCGGGGAGCTGTTTTTT

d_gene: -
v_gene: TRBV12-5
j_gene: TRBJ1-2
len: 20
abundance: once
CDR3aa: CASGLGRLRGSIAANYGYTF
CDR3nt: TGTGCTAGTGGTTTGGGTCGCCTCCGCGGCTCAATAGCCGCTAACTATGGCTACACCTTC

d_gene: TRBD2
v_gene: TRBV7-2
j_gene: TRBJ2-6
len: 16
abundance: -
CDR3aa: CASSYTSGTGANVLTF
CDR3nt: TGTGCCAGCAGCTACACTAGCGGTACTGGGGCCAACGTCCTGACTTTC

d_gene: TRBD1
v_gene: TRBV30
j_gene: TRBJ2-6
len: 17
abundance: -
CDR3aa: CAWTNGQGVSGANVLTF
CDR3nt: TGTGCCTGGACCAACGGGCAGGGGGTATCCGGGGCCAACGTCCTGACTTTC

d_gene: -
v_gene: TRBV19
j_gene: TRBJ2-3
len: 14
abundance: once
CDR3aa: CASSVAGKRDTQYF
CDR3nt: TGTGCCAGTAGTGTGGCGGGAAAGAGGGATACGCAGTATTTT

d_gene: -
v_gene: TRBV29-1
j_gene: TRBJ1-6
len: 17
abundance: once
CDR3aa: CSVLLDDRSSYNSPLHF
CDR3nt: TGCAGCGTTTTACTCGACGACAGGTCTAGCTATAATTCACCCCTCCACTTT

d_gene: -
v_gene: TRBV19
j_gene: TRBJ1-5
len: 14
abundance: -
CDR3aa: CASTGRESNQPQHF
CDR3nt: TGTGCCAGCACCGGCAGGGAGAGCAATCAGCCCCAGCATTTT

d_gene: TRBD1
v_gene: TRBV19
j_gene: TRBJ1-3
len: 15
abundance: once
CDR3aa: CASTHQGAAGNTIYF
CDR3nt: TGTGCCAGTACCCATCAGGGGGCAGCTGGAAACACCATATATTTT

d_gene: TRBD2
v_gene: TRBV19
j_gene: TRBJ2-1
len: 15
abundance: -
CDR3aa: CASSRSGGIYNEQFF
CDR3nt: TGTGCCAGTAGCCGTAGCGGGGGGATCTACAATGAGCAGTTCTTC

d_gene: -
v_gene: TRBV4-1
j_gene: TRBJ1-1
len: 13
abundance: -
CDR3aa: CASSQDTGTEAFF
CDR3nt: TGCGCCAGCAGCCAAGATACAGGGACTGAAGCTTTCTTT

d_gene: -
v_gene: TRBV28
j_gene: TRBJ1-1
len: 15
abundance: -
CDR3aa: CASSPPDTWSSQAFF
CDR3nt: TGTGCCAGCAGTCCCCCTGACACGTGGTCCTCGCAAGCTTTCTTT

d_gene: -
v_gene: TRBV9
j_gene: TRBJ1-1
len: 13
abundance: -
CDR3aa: CASSVDANTEAFF
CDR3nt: TGTGCCAGCAGCGTAGACGCGAACACTGAAGCTTTCTTT

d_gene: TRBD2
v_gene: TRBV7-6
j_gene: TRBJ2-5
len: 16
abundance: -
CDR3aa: CASSLVVAGGPETQYF
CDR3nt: TGTGCCAGCAGCTTAGTGGTAGCGGGAGGGCCGGAGACCCAGTACTTC

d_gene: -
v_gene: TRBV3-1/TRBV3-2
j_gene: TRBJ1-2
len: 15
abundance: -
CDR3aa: CASSQAQPGHYGYTF
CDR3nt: TGTGCCAGCAGCCAAGCTCAGCCGGGCCACTATGGCTACACCTTC

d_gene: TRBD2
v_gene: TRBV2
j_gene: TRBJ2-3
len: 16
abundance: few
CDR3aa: CASKRSSGTPGDTQYF
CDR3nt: TGTGCCAGCAAGAGGTCTAGCGGGACCCCTGGCGATACGCAGTATTTT

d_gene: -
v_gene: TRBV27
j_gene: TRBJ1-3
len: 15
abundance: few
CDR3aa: CASSLRGGFGNTIYF
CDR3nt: TGTGCCAGCAGCCTAAGAGGGGGGTTTGGAAACACCATATATTTT

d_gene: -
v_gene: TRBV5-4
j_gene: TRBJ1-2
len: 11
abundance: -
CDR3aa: CASSLGAGYTF
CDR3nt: TGTGCCAGCAGCTTAGGGGCTGGCTACACCTTC

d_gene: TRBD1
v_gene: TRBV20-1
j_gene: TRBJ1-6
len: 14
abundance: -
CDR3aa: CSASGTAYNSPLHF
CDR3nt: TGCAGTGCTAGTGGGACAGCTTATAATTCACCCCTCCACTTT

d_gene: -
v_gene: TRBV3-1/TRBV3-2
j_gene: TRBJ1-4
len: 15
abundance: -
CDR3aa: CASSQGLSREGKLFF
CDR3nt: TGTGCCAGCAGCCAGGGACTTTCCCGGGAGGGAAAACTGTTTTTT

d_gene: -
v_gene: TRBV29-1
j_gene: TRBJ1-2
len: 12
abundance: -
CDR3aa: CSVPGVNYGYTF
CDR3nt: TGCAGCGTTCCAGGGGTGAACTATGGCTACACCTTC

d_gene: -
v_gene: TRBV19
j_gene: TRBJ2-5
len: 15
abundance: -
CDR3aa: CASSIDGLPRETQYF
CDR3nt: TGTGCCAGTAGTATAGACGGACTCCCTAGGGAGACCCAGTACTTC

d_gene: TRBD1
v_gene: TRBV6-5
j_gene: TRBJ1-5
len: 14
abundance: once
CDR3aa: CASSPGQGNQPQHF
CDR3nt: TGTGCCAGCAGTCCGGGACAGGGGAATCAGCCCCAGCATTTT

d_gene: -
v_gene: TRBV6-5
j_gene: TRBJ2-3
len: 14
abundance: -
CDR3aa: CASSYSGLTDTQYF
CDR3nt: TGTGCCAGCAGTTACTCTGGCCTCACAGATACGCAGTATTTT

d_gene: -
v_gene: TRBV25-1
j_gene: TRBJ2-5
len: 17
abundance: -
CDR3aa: CASSEYGGGIPPETQYF
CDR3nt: TGTGCCAGCAGTGAATATGGTGGCGGGATCCCTCCGGAGACCCAGTACTTC

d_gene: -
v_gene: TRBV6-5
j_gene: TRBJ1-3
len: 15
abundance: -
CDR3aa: CASSTYRDSGNTIYF
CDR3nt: TGTGCCAGCAGTACCTACAGGGACTCTGGAAACACCATATATTTT

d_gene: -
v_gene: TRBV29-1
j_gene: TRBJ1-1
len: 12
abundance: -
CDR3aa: CSGARPGAEAFF
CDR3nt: TGCAGCGGGGCCCGGCCAGGGGCTGAAGCTTTCTTT

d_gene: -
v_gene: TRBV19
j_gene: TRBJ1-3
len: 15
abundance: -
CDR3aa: CASRGVTEAGNTIYF
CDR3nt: TGTGCCAGTAGGGGGGTTACTGAGGCTGGAAACACCATATATTTT

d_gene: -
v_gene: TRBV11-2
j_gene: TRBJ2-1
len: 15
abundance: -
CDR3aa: CASSVDQGSYNEQFF
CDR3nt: TGTGCCAGCAGCGTAGATCAGGGGTCCTACAATGAGCAGTTCTTC

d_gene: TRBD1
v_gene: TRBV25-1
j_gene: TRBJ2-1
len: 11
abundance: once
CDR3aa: CASIDRGQAFF
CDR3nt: TGTGCCAGCATCGATCGAGGACAGGCGTTCTTC

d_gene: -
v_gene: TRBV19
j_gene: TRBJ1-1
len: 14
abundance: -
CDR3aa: CASSWGAMDTEAFF
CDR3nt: TGTGCCAGTAGTTGGGGGGCCATGGACACTGAAGCTTTCTTT

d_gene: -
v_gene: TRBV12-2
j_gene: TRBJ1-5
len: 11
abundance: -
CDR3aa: CASRWTQPQHF
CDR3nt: TGTGCAAGTCGCTGGACCCAGCCCCAGCATTTT

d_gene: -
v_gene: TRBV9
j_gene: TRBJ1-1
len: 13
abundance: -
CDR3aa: CASSVQGNTEAFF
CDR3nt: TGTGCCAGCAGCGTACAGGGGAACACTGAAGCTTTCTTT

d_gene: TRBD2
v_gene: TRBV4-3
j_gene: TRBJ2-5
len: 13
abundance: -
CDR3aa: CASSGGLEQTQYF
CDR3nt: TGCGCCAGCAGCGGGGGACTAGAACAGACCCAGTACTTC

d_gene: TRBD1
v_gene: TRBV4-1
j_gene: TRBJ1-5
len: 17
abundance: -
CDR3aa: CASKTGTGTYSNQPQHF
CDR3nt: TGCGCCAGCAAAACCGGGACAGGGACATATAGCAATCAGCCCCAGCATTTT

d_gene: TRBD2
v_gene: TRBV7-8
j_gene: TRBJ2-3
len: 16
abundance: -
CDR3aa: CASTEMVRGSTDTQYF
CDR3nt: TGTGCCAGCACTGAAATGGTGCGGGGGAGTACAGATACGCAGTATTTT

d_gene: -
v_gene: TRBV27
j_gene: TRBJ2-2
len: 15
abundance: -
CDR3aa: CASSFRGLNTGELFF
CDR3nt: TGTGCCAGCAGTTTCCGGGGGCTGAACACCGGGGAGCTGTTTTTT

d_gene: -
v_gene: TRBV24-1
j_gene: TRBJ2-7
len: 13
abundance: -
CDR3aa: CATSDSSSYEQYF
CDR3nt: TGTGCCACCAGTGACTCTAGTTCCTACGAGCAGTACTTC

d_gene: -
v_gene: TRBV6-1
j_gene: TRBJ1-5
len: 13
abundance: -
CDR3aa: CASSELGGQPQHF
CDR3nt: TGTGCCAGCAGTGAATTGGGAGGACAGCCCCAGCATTTT

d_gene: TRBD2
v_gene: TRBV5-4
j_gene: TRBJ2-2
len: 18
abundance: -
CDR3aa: CASSLAGTSGGPTGELFF
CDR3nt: TGTGCCAGCAGCTTGGCCGGGACTAGCGGGGGGCCCACCGGGGAGCTGTTTTTT

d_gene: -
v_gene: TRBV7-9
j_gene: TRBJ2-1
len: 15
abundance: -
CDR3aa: CASSLVVTQGDEQFF
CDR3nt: TGTGCCAGCAGCTTAGTGGTAACTCAGGGCGATGAGCAGTTCTTC

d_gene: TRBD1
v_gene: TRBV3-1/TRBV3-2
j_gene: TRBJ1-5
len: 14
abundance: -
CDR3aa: CASSPDRVNQPQHF
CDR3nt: TGTGCCAGCAGCCCTGACAGGGTTAATCAGCCCCAGCATTTT

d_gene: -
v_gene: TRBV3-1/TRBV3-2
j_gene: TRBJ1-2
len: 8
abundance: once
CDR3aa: CASSPRFF
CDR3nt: TGTGCCAGCAGCCCCAGGTTCTTC

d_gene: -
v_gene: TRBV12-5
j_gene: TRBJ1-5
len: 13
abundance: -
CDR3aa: CASGLVPSQPQHF
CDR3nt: TGTGCTAGTGGTTTGGTACCTTCTCAGCCCCAGCATTTT